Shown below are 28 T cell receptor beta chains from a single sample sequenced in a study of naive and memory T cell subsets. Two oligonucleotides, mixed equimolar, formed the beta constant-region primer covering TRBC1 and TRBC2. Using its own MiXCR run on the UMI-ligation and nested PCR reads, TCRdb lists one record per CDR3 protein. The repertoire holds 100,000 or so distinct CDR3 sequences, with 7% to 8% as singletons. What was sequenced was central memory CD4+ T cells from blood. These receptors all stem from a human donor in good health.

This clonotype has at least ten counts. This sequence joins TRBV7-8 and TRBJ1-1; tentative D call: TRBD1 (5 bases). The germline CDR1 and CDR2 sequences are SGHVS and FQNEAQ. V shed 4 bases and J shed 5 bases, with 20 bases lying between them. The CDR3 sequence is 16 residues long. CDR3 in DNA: TGTGCCAGCAGCTCGTTACGGGGGACCGTCAAGACTGAAGCTTTCTTT. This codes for CASSSLRGTVKTEAFF. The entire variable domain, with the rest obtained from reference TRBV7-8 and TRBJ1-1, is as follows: GAGVSQSPRYKVAKRGQDVALRCDPISGHVSLFWYQQALGQGPEFLTYFQNEAQLDKSGLPSDRFFAERPEGSVSTLKIQRTQQEDSAVYLCASSSLRGTVKTEAFFGQGTRLTVV.

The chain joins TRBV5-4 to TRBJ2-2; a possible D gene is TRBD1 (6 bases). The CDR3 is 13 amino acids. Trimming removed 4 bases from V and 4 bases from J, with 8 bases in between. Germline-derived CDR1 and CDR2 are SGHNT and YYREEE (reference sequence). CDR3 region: CASSTRGTGELFF. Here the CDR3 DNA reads TGTGCCAGCAGCACCAGGGGCACCGGGGAGCTGTTTTTT.

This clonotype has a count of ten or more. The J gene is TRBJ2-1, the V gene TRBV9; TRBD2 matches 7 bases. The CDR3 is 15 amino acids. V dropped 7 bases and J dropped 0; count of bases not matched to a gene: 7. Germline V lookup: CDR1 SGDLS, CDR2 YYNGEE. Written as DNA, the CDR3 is TGTGCCAGCGCTCCTGGCGGGAGCTCCTACAATGAGCAGTTCTTC. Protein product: CASAPGGSSYNEQFF.

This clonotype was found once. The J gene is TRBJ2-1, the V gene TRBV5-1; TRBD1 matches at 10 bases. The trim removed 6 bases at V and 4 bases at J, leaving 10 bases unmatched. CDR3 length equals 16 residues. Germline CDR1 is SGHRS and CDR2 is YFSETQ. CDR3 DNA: TGCGCCAGCACAGACAGGGGGCGCAGATCTTACAATGAGCAGTTCTTC. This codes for CASTDRGRRSYNEQFF.

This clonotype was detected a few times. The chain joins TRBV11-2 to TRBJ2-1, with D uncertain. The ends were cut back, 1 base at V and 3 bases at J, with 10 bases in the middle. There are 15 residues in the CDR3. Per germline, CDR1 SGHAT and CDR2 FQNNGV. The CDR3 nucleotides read TGTGCCAGCAGCTTAGTGGGTAGTAACTACAATGAGCAGTTCTTC. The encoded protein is CASSLVGSNYNEQFF.

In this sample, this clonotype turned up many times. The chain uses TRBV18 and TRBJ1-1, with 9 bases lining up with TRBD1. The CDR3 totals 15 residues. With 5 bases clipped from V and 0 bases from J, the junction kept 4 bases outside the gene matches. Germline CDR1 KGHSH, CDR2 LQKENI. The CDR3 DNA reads TGTGCCAGCTCAGTACAGGGGGCTCTGAACACTGAAGCTTTCTTT. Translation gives CASSVQGALNTEAFF. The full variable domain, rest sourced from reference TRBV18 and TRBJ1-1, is NAGVMQNPRHLVRRRGQEARLRCSPMKGHSHVYWYRQLPEEGLKFMVYLQKENIIDESGMPKERFSAEFPKEGPSILRIQQVVRGDSAAYFCASSVQGALNTEAFFGQGTRLTVV.

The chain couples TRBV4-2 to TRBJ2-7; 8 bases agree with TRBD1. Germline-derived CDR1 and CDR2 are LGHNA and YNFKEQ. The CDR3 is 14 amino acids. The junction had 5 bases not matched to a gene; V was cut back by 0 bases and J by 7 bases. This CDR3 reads CASSQERRTGEQYF. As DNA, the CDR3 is TGTGCCAGCAGCCAAGAAAGGAGGACAGGGGAGCAGTACTTC.

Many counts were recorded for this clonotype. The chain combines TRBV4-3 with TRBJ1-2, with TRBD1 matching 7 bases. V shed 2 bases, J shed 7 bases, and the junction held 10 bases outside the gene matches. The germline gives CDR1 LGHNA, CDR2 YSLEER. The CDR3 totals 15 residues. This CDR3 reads CASSQTNRGGSGYTF. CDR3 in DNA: TGCGCCAGCAGCCAAACCAACAGGGGAGGGTCTGGCTACACCTTC.

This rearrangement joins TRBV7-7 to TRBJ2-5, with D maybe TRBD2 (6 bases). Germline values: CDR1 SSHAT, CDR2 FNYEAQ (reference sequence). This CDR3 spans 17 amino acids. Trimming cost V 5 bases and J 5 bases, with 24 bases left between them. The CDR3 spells CASSPNEGRPGRETQYF. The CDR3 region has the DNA TGTGCCAGCAGCCCAAATGAGGGACGGCCGGGGAGGGAGACCCAGTACTTC.

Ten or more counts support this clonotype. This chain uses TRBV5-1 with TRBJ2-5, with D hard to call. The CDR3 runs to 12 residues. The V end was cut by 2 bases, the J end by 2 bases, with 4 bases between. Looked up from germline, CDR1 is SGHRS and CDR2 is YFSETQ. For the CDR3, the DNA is TGCGCCAGCAGCTTAAGGCAAGAGACCCAGTACTTC. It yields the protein CASSLRQETQYF. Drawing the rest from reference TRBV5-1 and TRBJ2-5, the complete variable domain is KAGVTQTPRYLIKTRGQQVTLSCSPISGHRSVSWYQQTPGQGLQFLFEYFSETQRNKGNFPGRFSGRQFSNSRSEMNVSTLELGDSALYLCASSLRQETQYFGPGTRLLVL.

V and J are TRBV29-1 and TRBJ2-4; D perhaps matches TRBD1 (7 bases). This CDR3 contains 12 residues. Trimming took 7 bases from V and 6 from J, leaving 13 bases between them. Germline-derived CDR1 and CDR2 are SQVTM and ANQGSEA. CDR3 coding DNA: TGCAGCGGGGGGGACAGTGGAAACATTCAGTACTTC. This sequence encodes CSGGDSGNIQYF. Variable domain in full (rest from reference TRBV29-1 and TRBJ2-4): SAVISQKPSRDICQRGTSLTIQCQVDSQVTMMFWYRQQPGQSLTLIATANQGSEATYESGFVIDKFPISRPNLTFSTLTVSNMSPEDSSIYLCSGGDSGNIQYFGAGTRLSVL.

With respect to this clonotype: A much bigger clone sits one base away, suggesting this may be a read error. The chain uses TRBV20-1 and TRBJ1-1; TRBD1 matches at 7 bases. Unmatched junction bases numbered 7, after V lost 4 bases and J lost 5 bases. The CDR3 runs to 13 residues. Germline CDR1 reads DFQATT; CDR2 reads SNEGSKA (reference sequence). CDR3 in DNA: TGCAGTGCTAAAACAGGGGAAAGAACTGAAGCTTTCTTT. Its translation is CSAKTGERTEAFF.

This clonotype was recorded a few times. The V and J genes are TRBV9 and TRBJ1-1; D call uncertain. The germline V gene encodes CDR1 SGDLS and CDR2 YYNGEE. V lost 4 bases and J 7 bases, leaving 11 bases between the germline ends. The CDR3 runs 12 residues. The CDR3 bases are TGTGCCAGCAGCAACCAAGCGGGTGAAGCTTTCTTT. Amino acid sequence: CASSNQAGEAFF.

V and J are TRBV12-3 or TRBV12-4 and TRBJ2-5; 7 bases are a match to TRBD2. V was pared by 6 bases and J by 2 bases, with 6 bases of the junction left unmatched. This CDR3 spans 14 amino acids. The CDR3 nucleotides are TGTGCCAGCAGACCACGGGGAGGGCAAGAGACCCAGTACTTC. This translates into CASRPRGGQETQYF.

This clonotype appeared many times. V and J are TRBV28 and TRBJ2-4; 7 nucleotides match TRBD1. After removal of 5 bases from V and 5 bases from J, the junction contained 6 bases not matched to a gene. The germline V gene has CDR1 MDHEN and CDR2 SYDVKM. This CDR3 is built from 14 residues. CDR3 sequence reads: CASSRTGVENIQYF. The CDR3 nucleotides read TGTGCCAGCAGTAGAACAGGGGTGGAAAACATTCAGTACTTC.

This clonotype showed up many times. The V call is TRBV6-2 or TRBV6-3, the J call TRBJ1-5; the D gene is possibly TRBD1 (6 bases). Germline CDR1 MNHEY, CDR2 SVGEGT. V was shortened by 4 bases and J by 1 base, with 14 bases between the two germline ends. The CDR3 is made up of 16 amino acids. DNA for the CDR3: TGTGCCAGCAGTTCCACCGGGACAATCAGCAATCAGCCCCAGCATTTT. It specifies CASSSTGTISNQPQHF.

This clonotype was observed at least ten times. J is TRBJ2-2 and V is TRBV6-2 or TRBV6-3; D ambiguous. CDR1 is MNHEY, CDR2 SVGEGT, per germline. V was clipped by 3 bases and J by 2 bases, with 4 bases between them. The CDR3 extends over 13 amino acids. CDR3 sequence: CASSYLNTGELFF. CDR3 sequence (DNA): TGTGCCAGCAGTTATCTAAACACCGGGGAGCTGTTTTTT.

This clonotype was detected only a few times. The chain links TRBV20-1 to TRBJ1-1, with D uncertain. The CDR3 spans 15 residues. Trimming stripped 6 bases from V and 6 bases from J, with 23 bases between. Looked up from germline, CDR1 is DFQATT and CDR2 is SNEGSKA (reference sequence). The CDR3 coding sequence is TGCAGTGCAAAGCACCCGGACCTCCTGGACCCTGAAGCTTTCTTT. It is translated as CSAKHPDLLDPEAFF.

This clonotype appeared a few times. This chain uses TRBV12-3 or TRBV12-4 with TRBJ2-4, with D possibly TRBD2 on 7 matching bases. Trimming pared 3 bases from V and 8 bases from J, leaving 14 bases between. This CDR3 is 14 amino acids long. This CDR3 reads CASSFEGGFHIQYF. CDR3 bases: TGTGCCAGCAGTTTTGAGGGGGGGTTTCACATTCAGTACTTC.

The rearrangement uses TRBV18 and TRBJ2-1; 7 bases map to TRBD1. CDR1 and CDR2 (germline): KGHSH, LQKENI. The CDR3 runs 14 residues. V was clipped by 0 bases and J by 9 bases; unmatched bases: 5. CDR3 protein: CASSPPLRGTEQFF. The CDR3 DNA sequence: TGTGCCAGCTCACCACCGCTCAGGGGGACTGAGCAGTTCTTC.

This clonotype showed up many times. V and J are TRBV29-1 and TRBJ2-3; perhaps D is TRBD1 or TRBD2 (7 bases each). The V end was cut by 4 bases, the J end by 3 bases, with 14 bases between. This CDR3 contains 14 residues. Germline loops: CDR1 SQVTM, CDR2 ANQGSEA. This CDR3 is CSVVRQGGTDTQYF. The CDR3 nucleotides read TGCAGCGTTGTCCGACAGGGAGGGACAGATACGCAGTATTTT.

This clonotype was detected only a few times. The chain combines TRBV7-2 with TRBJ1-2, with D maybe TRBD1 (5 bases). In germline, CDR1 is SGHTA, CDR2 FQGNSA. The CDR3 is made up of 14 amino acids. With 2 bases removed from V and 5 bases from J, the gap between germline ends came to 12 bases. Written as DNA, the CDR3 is TGTGCCAGCAGCTTAACGCGAGGGGAATATGGCTACACCTTC. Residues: CASSLTRGEYGYTF. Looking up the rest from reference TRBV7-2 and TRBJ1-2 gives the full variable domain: GAGVSQSPSNKVTEKGKDVELRCDPISGHTALYWYRQSLGQGLEFLIYFQGNSAPDKSGLPSDRFSAERTGGSVSTLTIQRTQQEDSAVYLCASSLTRGEYGYTFGSGTRLTVV.

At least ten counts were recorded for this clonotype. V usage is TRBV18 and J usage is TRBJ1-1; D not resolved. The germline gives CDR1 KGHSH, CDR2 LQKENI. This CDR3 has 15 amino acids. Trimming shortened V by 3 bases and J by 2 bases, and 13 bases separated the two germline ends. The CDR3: CASSPTRQGNTEAFF. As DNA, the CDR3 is TGTGCCAGCTCACCGACCCGTCAAGGAAACACTGAAGCTTTCTTT.

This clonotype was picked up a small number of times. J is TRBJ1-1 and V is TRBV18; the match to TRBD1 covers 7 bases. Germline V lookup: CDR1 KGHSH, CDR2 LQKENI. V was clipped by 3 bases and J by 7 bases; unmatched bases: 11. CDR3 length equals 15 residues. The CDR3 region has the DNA TGTGCCAGCTCACCTTATAAAACAGGGGTTGGTGAAGCTTTCTTT. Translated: CASSPYKTGVGEAFF.

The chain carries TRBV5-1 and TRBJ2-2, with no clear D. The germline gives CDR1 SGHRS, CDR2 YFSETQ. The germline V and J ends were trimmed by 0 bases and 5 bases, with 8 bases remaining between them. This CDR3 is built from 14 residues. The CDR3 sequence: CASSLGGQTGELFF. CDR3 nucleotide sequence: TGCGCCAGCAGCTTGGGTGGCCAGACCGGGGAGCTGTTTTTT.

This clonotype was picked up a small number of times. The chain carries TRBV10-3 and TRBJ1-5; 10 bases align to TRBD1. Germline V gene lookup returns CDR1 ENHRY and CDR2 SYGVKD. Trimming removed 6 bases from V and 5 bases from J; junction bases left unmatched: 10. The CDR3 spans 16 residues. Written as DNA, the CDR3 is TGTGCCATCAGCGCAAACACCGGGACAGGGGATCAGCCCCAGCATTTT. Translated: CAISANTGTGDQPQHF.

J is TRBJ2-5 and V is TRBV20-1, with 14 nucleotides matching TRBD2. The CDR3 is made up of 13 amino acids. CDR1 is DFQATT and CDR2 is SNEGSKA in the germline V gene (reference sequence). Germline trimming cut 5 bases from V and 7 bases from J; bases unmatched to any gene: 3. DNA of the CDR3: TGCAGTGCTGGGACTAGCGGGAGCGGGACCCAGTACTTC. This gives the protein CSAGTSGSGTQYF.

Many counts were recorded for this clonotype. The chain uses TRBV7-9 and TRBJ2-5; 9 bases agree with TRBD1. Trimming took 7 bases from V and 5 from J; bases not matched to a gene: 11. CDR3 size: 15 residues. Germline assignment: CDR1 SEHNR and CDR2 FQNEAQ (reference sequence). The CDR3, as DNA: TGTGCCAGCACCGACATCGGGACAGGGTGGGAGACCCAGTACTTC. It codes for CASTDIGTGWETQYF. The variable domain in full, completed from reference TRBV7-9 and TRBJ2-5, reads DTGVSQNPRHKITKRGQNVTFRCDPISEHNRLYWYRQTLGQGPEFLTYFQNEAQLEKSRLLSDRFSAERPKGSFSTLEIQRTEQGDSAMYLCASTDIGTGWETQYFGPGTRLLVL.